This T cell receptor beta chain was documented in a study of blood T cell repertoires in COVID-19 (dated by TCRdb to 2018 to 2020). In terms of the full investigation: Collaborator samples came from the United States, Italy and Spain and covered acute and convalescent phases of COVID-19. Subjects who had been exposed to COVID-19, were actively infected with it, or had recovered from it provided the deeply sampled blood TCRbeta repertoires that made up the dataset. A freely available public database, intended as a resource for researchers studying the immune response to SARS-CoV-2, is where the repertoires were released. The sample metadata nearly always contained a de-identified subject ID, COVID-19 status, age in years and sex. The samples were drawn from two sources: the first 160 participants of the ongoing ImmuneRACE study, and 1,000 to 1,500 subjects contributed by 6 global collaborators. The prospective study material was composed of cDNA or gDNA derived from T cells, B-cell-depleted T cells, or PBMCs. Where available, HLA class I and class II types were obtained from metadata supplied by the sample provider rather than from assay-based typing. Summary of the overall study and its limitations: How much clinical and demographic metadata was included differed by source and by participant, and the metadata was provided uncurated.

This clone has a single count. There is no known antigen for this receptor. No qualities accompany the bases; no much larger clone lies one base away. Whole blood was collected in K2EDTA tubes by collaborating institutions according to the institutions' own protocols. Collaborator samples were shipped for TCRbeta analysis as frozen whole blood, isolated PBMCs, or DNA extracted from either sample type. V loses 3 bases, J loses 10 bases, and the germline ends lie 19 bases apart. From the germline V gene, CDR1 is MDHEN and CDR2 is SYDVKM. The CDR3 sequence holds 15 residues, the cysteine and phenylalanine included. This entry keeps only the CDR3 DNA: 45 bases, framed from base 1. TCRbeta CDR3 regions were amplified from genomic DNA by means of the immunoSEQ Assay, a bias-controlled multiplex PCR. The authors' analysis ran thus. Nucleated cell counts per sample were estimated from amplification of reference gene primers within the assay. To quantify the absolute abundance of each unique TCRbeta CDR3 rearrangement, sequence reads were collapsed and filtered. For each sample, productive Simpson clonality was calculated by taking the square root of Simpson's diversity index across productive rearrangements. The clones in this table, taken by TCRdb from immuneACCESS, are in-frame only. Not every clone is retained; where verified, under half of the shortfall comes from an unresolved V gene, and the cause of the rest is unknown. Clonal size and the V and J genes are those of that table, whereas D and trimming came from the DNA. For this sample the table gives 130,000 to 150,000 clones, of which around nine tenths were detected only once. Together, the top ten hold 8% to 9% of the sample.

Sequencing used peripheral blood. The chain employs TRBV28 and TRBJ2-1, and possibly TRBD2, on 6 matching bases. The clonotype was recovered from a woman aged 50 to 60 with active or convalescent COVID-19. The CDR3 amino acid sequence is: CASSLSHGSQEEQFF. Here is the DNA: TGTGCCAGCAGTTTGAGTCACGGGAGCCAGGAAGAGCAGTTCTTC.